This T cell receptor (beta chain) was profiled in a study of T cells expressing NK-cell markers. For the study at large: It was from sorted CD3+CD56+NKG2C+, CD3+CD56+NKG2C- and CD3+CD56-NKG2C+ T cells that TCR beta repertoires came. In the group of eight sequenced donors, seven were HCMV-seropositive and one was seronegative. Findings of the study overall: The dominant NKG2C+ clonotypes represented about 1.0-7.0% of CD8+ T cells in over 5 donors.

After re-calling the 5' RACE reads, TCRdb lists one entry per CDR3 protein, DNA absent. The sample holds 250,000 to 300,000 distinct CDR3 sequences. A remark on this clonotype: The target antigen is unknown.

Germline lookup yields CDR1 SGHTA and CDR2 FQGNSA. This CDR3 region has 16 residues. The source of this sequence is a man between 18 and 35 years old in good health. The V gene is TRBV7-2, the J gene TRBJ2-1; TCRdb picks TRBD1, but there is no DNA to check that call. The sequenced sample was blood T cells: a sorted CD56 or NKG2C T cell subset, CD4+ or CD8+ T cells, or bulk PBMC T cells (not recorded which). The CDR3 reads CASSRQTRAAGNEQFF.